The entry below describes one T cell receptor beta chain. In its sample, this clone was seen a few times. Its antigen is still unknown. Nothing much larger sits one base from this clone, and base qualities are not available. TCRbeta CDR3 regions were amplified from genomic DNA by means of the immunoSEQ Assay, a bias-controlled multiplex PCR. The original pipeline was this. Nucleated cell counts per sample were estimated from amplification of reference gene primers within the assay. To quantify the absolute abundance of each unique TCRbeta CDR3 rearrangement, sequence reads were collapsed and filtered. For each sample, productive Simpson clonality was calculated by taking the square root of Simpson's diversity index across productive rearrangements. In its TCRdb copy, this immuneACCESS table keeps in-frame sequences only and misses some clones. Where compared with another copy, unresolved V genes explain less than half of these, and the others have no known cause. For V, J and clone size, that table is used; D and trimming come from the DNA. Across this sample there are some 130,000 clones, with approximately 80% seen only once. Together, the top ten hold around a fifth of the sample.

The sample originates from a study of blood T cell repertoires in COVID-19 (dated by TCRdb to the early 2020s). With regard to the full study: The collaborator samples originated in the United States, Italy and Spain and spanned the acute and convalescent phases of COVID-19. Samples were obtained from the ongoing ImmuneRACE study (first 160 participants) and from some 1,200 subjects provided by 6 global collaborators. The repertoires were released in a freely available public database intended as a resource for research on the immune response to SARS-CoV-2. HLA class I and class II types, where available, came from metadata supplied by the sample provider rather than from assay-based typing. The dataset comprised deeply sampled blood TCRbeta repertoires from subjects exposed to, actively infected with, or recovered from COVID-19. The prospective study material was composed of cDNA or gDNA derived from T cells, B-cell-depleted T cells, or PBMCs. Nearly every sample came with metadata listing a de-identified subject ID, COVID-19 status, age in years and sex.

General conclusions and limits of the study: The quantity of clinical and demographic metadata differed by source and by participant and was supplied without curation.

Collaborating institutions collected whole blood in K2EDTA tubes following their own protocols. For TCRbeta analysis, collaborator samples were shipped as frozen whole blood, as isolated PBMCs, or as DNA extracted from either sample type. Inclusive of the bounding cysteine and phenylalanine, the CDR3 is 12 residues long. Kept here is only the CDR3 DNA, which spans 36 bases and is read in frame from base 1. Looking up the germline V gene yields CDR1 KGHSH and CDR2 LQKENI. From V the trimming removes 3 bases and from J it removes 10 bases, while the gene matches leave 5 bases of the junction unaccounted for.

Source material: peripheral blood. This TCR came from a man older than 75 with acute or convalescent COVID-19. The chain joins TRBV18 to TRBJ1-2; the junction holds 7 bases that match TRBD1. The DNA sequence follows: TGTGCCAGCTCACCCGGACAGGAGGCCTACACCTTC. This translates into CASSPGQEAYTF.